Presented here are 17 T cell receptor beta chains from one specimen sequenced in a study of blood T cell repertoires in COVID-19. Data came from immunoSEQ multiplex PCR; TCRdb stores just in-frame clones and leaves some out. The top ten clones hold roughly 8.2% of a sample with roughly 200,000 clones, 75% to 90% of them seen once. The sample comprised peripheral blood. These receptor sequences come from a woman between 55 and 75 years old with acute or convalescent COVID-19.

This clone came up a few times. This chain connects TRBV13 to TRBJ1-2, with D possibly being TRBD1 (6 bases). Trimming pared 6 bases from V and 3 bases from J, leaving 14 bases between. The CDR3 length is 14 residues. CDR1 is PRHDT and CDR2 is FYEKMQ in the germline V gene (reference sequence). DNA for the CDR3: TGTGCCAGCAGTCGAGACCAGGGGCACTATGGCTACACCTTC. It is translated as CASSRDQGHYGYTF.

For the CDR3, the DNA is TGTGCCAGCAGTTTAGAGATCGGAGGAGAGACCCAGTACTTC. It specifies CASSLEIGGETQYF. The J gene is TRBJ2-5, the V gene TRBV28; a weak D match, TRBD2 (5 bases). The CDR3 is made up of 14 amino acids. Germline CDR1 and CDR2: MDHEN and SYDVKM. Trimming took off 2 bases at V and 4 bases at J, with 11 bases between the two ends.

The V and J genes are TRBV3-1 (or the pseudogene TRBV3-2) and TRBJ1-3; TRBD1 agrees at 8 bases. Germline assignment: CDR1 LGHDT and CDR2 YNNKEL (reference sequence). The V and J ends lost 1 base and 6 bases, in that order; junction bases with no gene match: 5. The CDR3 covers 15 residues. This CDR3 is CASSQVDRDSNTIYF. For the CDR3, the DNA is TGTGCCAGCAGCCAAGTGGACAGGGATTCAAACACCATATATTTT.

Written as DNA, the CDR3 is TGCGCCAGCAGCCCGACAGGGTCGCGGCACTACGAGCAGTACTTC. Translated: CASSPTGSRHYEQYF. The chain has TRBV5-1 and TRBJ2-7, with 7 bases fitting TRBD1. The CDR3 contains 15 residues. V gave up 4 bases and J gave up 3 bases; unmatched junction bases: 10. Germline lookup yields CDR1 SGHRS and CDR2 YFSETQ.

In its sample, this clone was seen many times. The genes are TRBV12-3 or TRBV12-4 and TRBJ1-1; D is uncertain. The CDR3 is 13 residues long. The V and J ends lost 2 bases and 5 bases respectively, with 9 bases between them. This chain's CDR3 is CASSLPGWTEAFF. CDR3 bases: TGTGCCAGCAGTTTACCCGGGTGGACTGAAGCTTTCTTT.

In its sample, this clone was seen once. The chain has TRBV2 and TRBJ1-2; 7 bases map to TRBD1. CDR1 and CDR2 from the germline V gene are SNHLY and FYNNEI. V lost 1 base and J lost 8; bases outside the gene matches: 16. The CDR3 is made up of 17 amino acids. CDR3 coding DNA: TGTGCCAGCAGTGAAGTCCGGGACAGCACCAGCGGGAGGGGCTACACCTTC. Translated, it gives CASSEVRDSTSGRGYTF. The full variable domain, its missing parts supplied by reference TRBV2 and TRBJ1-2, is EPEVTQTPSHQVTQMGQEVILRCVPISNHLYFYWYRQILGQKVEFLVSFYNNEISEKSEIFDDQFSVERPDGSNFTLKIRSTKLEDSAMYFCASSEVRDSTSGRGYTFGSGTRLTVV.

This chain links TRBV9 with TRBJ2-1; maybe TRBD1 (5 bases). Germline-derived CDR1 and CDR2 are SGDLS and YYNGEE. The V end lost 3 bases, the J end lost 6 bases, and 13 bases lay between the germline ends. CDR3 length: 14 amino acids. Written as DNA, the CDR3 is TGTGCCAGCAGCGACCAGGGTAGGGGCAATGAGCAGTTCTTC. It codes for CASSDQGRGNEQFF.

The chain has TRBV5-1 and TRBJ1-2; the D gene is possibly TRBD1 (5 bases). The CDR3 consists of 13 residues. V was clipped by 2 bases and J by 7 bases, with 12 bases between them. CDR1 is SGHRS, CDR2 YFSETQ, per germline. The CDR3 DNA sequence: TGCGCCAGCAGCTTAGTAGGGGAATTTGGCTACACCTTC. Protein: CASSLVGEFGYTF.

V gene TRBV19 combines with J gene TRBJ2-2, with TRBD2 identical over 8 bases. Germline-derived CDR1 and CDR2 are LNHDA and SQIVND (reference sequence). This CDR3 spans 15 amino acids. Trimming removed 3 bases from V and 5 bases from J; junction bases left unmatched: 5. The DNA for the CDR3 is TGTGCCAGTAGTATTCGGGCTAGCGGGACCGGGGAGCTGTTTTTT. It encodes CASSIRASGTGELFF.

The V and J genes are TRBV29-1 and TRBJ2-3; 7 positions agree with TRBD1. Germline CDR1 is SQVTM and CDR2 is ANQGSEA. The V segment lost 3 bases and the J segment 0 bases; nucleotides outside the gene matches: 6. The CDR3 runs 15 residues. The CDR3 DNA follows: TGCAGCGTTGAGACAGGGTCCTATAGCACAGATACGCAGTATTTT. Its protein is CSVETGSYSTDTQYF.

This chain uses TRBV15 with TRBJ2-1; 8 nucleotides line up with TRBD2. Germline loops: CDR1 LNHNV, CDR2 YYDKDF (reference sequence). J was trimmed by 7 bases and V by 2 bases; bases with no gene match: 10. The CDR3 has 16 residues. CDR3 region: CATSRSLTSGQNEQFF. The CDR3, as DNA: TGTGCCACCAGCAGATCCCTAACTAGCGGCCAAAATGAGCAGTTCTTC.

The chain uses TRBV6-6 and TRBJ2-3; 13 nucleotides agree with TRBD2. Trimming removed 6 bases from V and 7 bases from J; junction bases left unmatched: 10. This CDR3 has 16 amino acids. Germline CDR1 MNHNY, CDR2 SVGAGI (reference sequence). The CDR3 DNA reads TGTGCCAGCAGCGCCGAACTAGCGGGAGGGGGGAATACGCAGTATTTT. Residues: CASSAELAGGGNTQYF.

V gene TRBV28 combines with J gene TRBJ2-7; 12 bases align to TRBD2. The J segment lost 7 bases and the V segment lost 5 bases, leaving 6 bases of the junction unmatched. This CDR3 has 14 amino acids. Germline V lookup: CDR1 MDHEN, CDR2 SYDVKM. In DNA, the CDR3 is TGTGCCAGCAGTAGACTAGCGGGAGTTAATGAGCAGTACTTC. Its protein product is CASSRLAGVNEQYF.

This sequence joins TRBV5-1 and TRBJ2-1; TRBD2 matches at 12 bases. The CDR3 contains 14 residues. Germline V gene sequence: CDR1 SGHRS, CDR2 YFSETQ. Trimming removed 2 bases from V and 7 bases from J; junction bases left unmatched: 1. In DNA, the CDR3 is TGCGCCAGCAGCTTAACTAGCGGGGGGAATGAGCAGTTCTTC. Protein product: CASSLTSGGNEQFF.

This clone was observed a handful of times. The chain recombines TRBV19 with TRBJ1-4; D is unresolved. V was shortened by 0 bases and J by 7 bases, with 12 bases between the two germline ends. In germline, CDR1 is LNHDA, CDR2 SQIVND (reference sequence). The CDR3 consists of 15 residues. CDR3 loop: CASSIDEPGSEKLFF. CDR3 bases: TGTGCCAGTAGTATAGATGAGCCGGGGAGTGAAAAACTGTTTTTT.

The chain links TRBV6-5 to TRBJ1-2, with D possibly TRBD1 on 5 matching bases. Germline CDR1 and CDR2: MNHEY and SVGAGI. This CDR3 comprises 13 residues. Trimming removed 7 bases from V and 3 bases from J, with 12 bases in between. CDR3 region: CASNREGYYGYTF. CDR3 sequence (DNA): TGTGCCAGCAATCGGGAGGGGTACTATGGCTACACCTTC.

This sequence joins TRBV18 and TRBJ2-2, with 8 bases aligning to TRBD1. V was pared by 11 bases and J by 1 base, with 6 bases of the junction left unmatched. This CDR3 is 14 amino acids long. Germline V gene sequence: CDR1 KGHSH, CDR2 LQKENI. The CDR3, as DNA: TGTGCCTCCAGGGGGCCTGGGAACACCGGGGAGCTGTTTTTT. Its translation: CASRGPGNTGELFF.